Below, one T cell receptor beta chain is given with its context. In the original processing: Cell counts per sample came from amplifying reference gene primers. Some clones are missing from TCRdb's copy, which holds only in-frame ones; the method was immunoSEQ multiplex PCR. V, J and clone size were drawn from that table, and D and trimming were deduced from the DNA. This sample carries approximately 110,000 clones, roughly 86% of them seen once, and the ten largest clones take about 5.4%. This CDR3 has 16 amino acids. V trimming: 6 bases; J trimming: 4 bases; junction bases outside the gene matches: 10. In germline, CDR1 is MNHNY, CDR2 SVGAGI (reference sequence). These data come from a study of blood T cell repertoires in COVID-19. Study in general: Italy, Spain and the United States were the sources of the convalescent and acute COVID-19 samples. PBMCs, B-cell-depleted T cells, or T cells provided the cDNA or gDNA that made up the material.

The chain carries TRBV6-6 and TRBJ2-7; TRBD2 matches 12 bases. This receptor was taken from a human donor in a cohort sampled during active COVID-19. Input material: peripheral blood. CDR3 in DNA: TGTGCCAGCAGACGACTAGCGGGAGCTTCGGGGTACGAGCAGTACTTC. It specifies CASRRLAGASGYEQYF.